This TCR beta chain is from a study of shared clonotypes between healthy human individuals. The data were produced by immunoSEQ multiplex PCR, yet TCRdb's version contains in-frame clones alone and is incomplete. The sample yields around 750,000 clones, under 80% seen once. The CDR3 covers 18 residues. V lost 4 bases and J lost 0, with 20 bases in between. Germline assignment: CDR1 SGHNT and CDR2 YYREEE (reference sequence). The sequencing sample was made of memory CD4+ T cells sorted from blood. The subset: CD45RA-negative fraction. The chain recombines TRBV5-4 with TRBJ2-1; the D is unclear. The receptor was isolated from a woman younger than 45 in good health. CDR3 coding DNA: TGTGCCAGCAGCCAGCTTTTTATTTCCGGGCGCTCCTACAATGAGCAGTTCTTC. The encoded protein is CASSQLFISGRSYNEQFF. The full variable domain, in which reference TRBV5-4 and TRBJ2-1 provide the parts outside the CDR3, is ETGVTQSPTHLIKTRGQQVTLRCSSQSGHNTVSWYQQALGQGPQFIFQYYREEENGRGNFPPRFSGLQFPNYSSELNVNALELDDSALYLCASSQLFISGRSYNEQFFGPGTRLTVL.